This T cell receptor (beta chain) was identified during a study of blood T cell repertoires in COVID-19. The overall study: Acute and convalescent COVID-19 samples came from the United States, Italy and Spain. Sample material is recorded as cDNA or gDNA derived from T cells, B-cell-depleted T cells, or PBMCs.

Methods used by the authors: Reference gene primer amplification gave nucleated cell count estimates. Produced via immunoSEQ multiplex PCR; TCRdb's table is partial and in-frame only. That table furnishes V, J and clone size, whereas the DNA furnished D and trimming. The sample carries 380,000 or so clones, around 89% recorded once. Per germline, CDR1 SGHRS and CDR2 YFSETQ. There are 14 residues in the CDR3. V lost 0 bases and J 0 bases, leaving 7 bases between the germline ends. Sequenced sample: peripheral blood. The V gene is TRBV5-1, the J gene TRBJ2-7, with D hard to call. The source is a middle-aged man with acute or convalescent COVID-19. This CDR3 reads CASSLVPGSYEQYF. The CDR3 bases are TGCGCCAGCAGCTTGGTGCCCGGCTCCTACGAGCAGTACTTC.